These 29 T cell receptor beta chains originate from one sample sequenced in a study of blood T cell repertoires in COVID-19. Clones were sequenced by immunoSEQ multiplex PCR, and TCRdb holds only the in-frame ones, with some missing. Here the sample spans 150,000 to 200,000 clones, about 86% being singletons. The specimen was peripheral blood. These receptors originate from a man aged 18-30 years with active or convalescent COVID-19.

The chain is built from TRBV30 and TRBJ1-3; no firm D call. The germline V gene encodes CDR1 GTSNPN and CDR2 SVGIG (reference sequence). The V gene lost 5 bases and the J gene lost 0 bases, with 8 bases spanning the gap. The CDR3 contains 13 residues. CDR3 residues: CAWQSISGNTIYF. DNA for the CDR3: TGTGCCTGGCAATCAATCTCTGGAAACACCATATATTTT.

The genes are TRBV7-9 and TRBJ2-7, with a weak D call TRBD1 (6 bases). The germline V and J ends were trimmed by 5 bases and 11 bases, with 19 bases remaining between them. Germline-derived CDR1 and CDR2 are SEHNR and FQNEAQ (reference sequence). The CDR3 is 13 amino acids. The CDR3 loop is CASSISGTLQEYV. The CDR3 DNA reads as TGTGCCAGCAGCATATCCGGGACACTGCAGGAGTACGTC.

The CDR3 sequence is CASSQPRDSGVKGYTF. The CDR3 DNA reads as TGCGCCAGCAGCCAACCCCGGGACAGTGGTGTTAAGGGCTACACCTTC. The chain couples TRBV4-1 to TRBJ1-2; 7 bases match TRBD1. With V trimmed by 2 bases and J by 8 bases, 14 bases remained unmatched. CDR1 MGHRA and CDR2 YSYEKL come from the germline V gene. CDR3 size: 16 residues.

Remarks on this clone: Germline and junction disagree at one end, which may indicate a read error. The chain recombines TRBV7-7 with TRBJ2-3; 12 bases align to TRBD2. Germline V CDR1 and CDR2: SSHAT, FNYEAQ (reference sequence). This CDR3 region has 15 residues. CDR3: CASSSLAGGTDTQYF. The CDR3 DNA is TGTGCTAGCAGCTCACTAGCGGGGGGTACAGATACGCAGTATTTT.

V usage is TRBV13 and J usage is TRBJ1-2; 8 bases match TRBD1. V gave up 5 bases and J gave up 6 bases; unmatched junction bases: 8. Germline-derived CDR1 and CDR2 are PRHDT and FYEKMQ (reference sequence). The CDR3 totals 14 residues. The CDR3 DNA follows: TGTGCCAGCAGCCCCGGACAGGGATCGGATGGCTACACCTTC. Protein: CASSPGQGSDGYTF.

CDR3: CATLPSWPGELFF. The CDR3, as DNA: TGTGCCACCCTCCCCAGTTGGCCCGGGGAGCTGTTTTTT. The rearrangement uses TRBV2 and TRBJ2-2; the D is unclear. CDR3 length equals 13 residues. CDR1 and CDR2 (germline): SNHLY, FYNNEI. Between the trimmed V and J ends, which lost 10 bases and 6 bases, there was a span of 15 bases.

The chain employs TRBV9 and TRBJ1-2, with a weak D call TRBD1 (5 bases). With 1 base removed from V and 1 base from J, the gap between germline ends came to 11 bases. Germline-derived CDR1 and CDR2 are SGDLS and YYNGEE. The CDR3 runs to 15 residues. The CDR3 is CASSVWGDLNYGYTF. The CDR3 DNA reads TGTGCCAGCAGCGTATGGGGGGACCTTAACTATGGCTACACCTTC.

This sequence joins TRBV5-4 and TRBJ1-1, with D possibly TRBD1 on 6 matching bases. CDR3 length equals 15 residues. The ends were cut back, 0 bases at V and 3 bases at J, with 12 bases in the middle. From germline, CDR1 is SGHNT and CDR2 YYREEE (reference sequence). The CDR3 loop is CASSLGEGEDTEAFF. CDR3 nucleotide sequence: TGTGCCAGCAGCTTGGGGGAGGGGGAGGACACTGAAGCTTTCTTT.

The rearrangement uses TRBV5-4 and TRBJ1-1; D is perhaps TRBD1 (6 bases). The CDR3 spans 17 residues. V lost 4 bases to trimming and J lost 2 bases, with 21 bases between them. Germline values: CDR1 SGHNT, CDR2 YYREEE (reference sequence). The CDR3 region has the DNA TGTGCCAGCAGCCAGGCAGTACAGGGTATGGGAAACACTGAAGCTTTCTTT. Amino acids: CASSQAVQGMGNTEAFF.

The sample holds one count of this clone. The rearrangement uses TRBV5-6 and TRBJ2-7, with 9 bases identical to TRBD1. Germline-derived CDR1 and CDR2 are SGHDT and YYEEEE. This CDR3 is 15 amino acids long. Trimming cost V 4 bases and J 3 bases; bases outside gene matches: 8. The CDR3 region has the DNA TGTGCCAGCAGCGGGGGACAGGGAAGACTCTACGAGCAGTACGTC. Its translation: CASSGGQGRLYEQYV.

V is TRBV7-2 and J is TRBJ2-2, with unresolved D. V was pared by 5 bases and J by 6 bases, with 13 bases between. CDR3 size: 14 residues. Germline V CDR1 and CDR2: SGHTA, FQGNSA. CDR3 nucleotide sequence: TGTGCCAGCAGCCCCTCTAACTTCCCCGGGGAGCTGTTTTTT. Translating it yields CASSPSNFPGELFF.

The chain is built from TRBV9 and TRBJ1-1, with a weak D call TRBD1 (5 bases). V gave up 0 bases and J gave up 6 bases, with 9 bases separating them. From germline, CDR1 is SGDLS and CDR2 YYNGEE. The CDR3 is 13 residues long. The CDR3 nucleotides read TGTGCCAGCAGCGTAGACCGGGGGGCTGAAGCTTTCTTT. Its translation is CASSVDRGAEAFF.

V usage is TRBV13 and J usage is TRBJ2-7; D remains unclear. Germline loops: CDR1 PRHDT, CDR2 FYEKMQ (reference sequence). V was pared by 1 base and J by 0 bases, with 13 bases between. This CDR3 spans 16 amino acids. CDR3 protein: CASSLDCTVYSYEQYV. The CDR3 nucleotides read TGTGCCAGCAGCTTAGATTGTACAGTCTACTCCTACGAGCAGTACGTC.

The rearrangement uses TRBV3-1 (or the pseudogene TRBV3-2) and TRBJ2-1; 9 positions match TRBD2. The trim removed 6 bases at V and 7 bases at J, leaving 22 bases unmatched. This CDR3 spans 19 amino acids. CDR1 and CDR2 from the germline V gene are LGHDT and YNNKEL (reference sequence). The chain's CDR3 is CASSHTALAGPKTRNEQFF. CDR3 nucleotide sequence: TGTGCCAGCAGTCACACGGCACTAGCGGGTCCTAAAACGAGAAATGAGCAGTTCTTC.

This chain connects TRBV5-1 to TRBJ1-4, with 10 bases identical to TRBD1. The trim removed 4 bases at V and 8 bases at J, leaving 2 bases unmatched. Germline V gene data show CDR1 as SGHRS and CDR2 as YFSETQ. The CDR3 spans 13 residues. This CDR3 is CASSRDRGEKLFF. CDR3 in DNA: TGCGCCAGCAGCCGGGACAGGGGCGAAAAACTGTTTTTT.

In its sample, this clone was seen a few times. This chain links TRBV25-1 with TRBJ1-2, with no clear D. Germline CDR1 MGHDK, CDR2 SYGVNS. The CDR3 is 11 amino acids. V was trimmed by 3 bases and J by 7 bases, leaving 6 bases between them. CDR3 in DNA: TGTGCCAGCAGTGATTCCCGTGGCTACACCTTC. Protein sequence: CASSDSRGYTF.

This clone has only one observation. The rearrangement uses TRBV2 and TRBJ2-7; 11 bases map to TRBD1. Per the germline V gene, CDR1 is SNHLY and CDR2 is FYNNEI. There are 11 residues in the CDR3. V lost 11 bases, J lost 7 bases, and 4 bases stayed unmatched. Here the CDR3 DNA reads TGTGCCGGTGGACAGGGGGCAGAGCAGTACTTC. This sequence encodes CAGGQGAEQYF.

This clone turned up a few times. J is TRBJ2-7 and V is TRBV5-5, with D unclear. The CDR3 length is 14 residues. Per the germline V gene, CDR1 is SGHKS and CDR2 is YYEKEE (reference sequence). Trimming removed 0 bases from V and 2 bases from J, with 9 bases in between. CDR3 protein: CASSLEVSPYEQYV. The CDR3 DNA sequence: TGTGCCAGCAGCTTGGAAGTCAGTCCCTACGAGCAGTACGTC.

This clone occurred once. The CDR3 loop reads CASSDSQGGGTEAFF. The CDR3 region has the DNA TGTGCCAGCTCAGATTCACAGGGCGGAGGTACTGAAGCTTTCTTT. The chain combines TRBV18 with TRBJ1-1, with D maybe TRBD1 (6 bases). Between the trimmed V and J ends, which lost 5 bases and 5 bases, there was a span of 18 bases. This CDR3 is 15 amino acids long. CDR1 is KGHSH and CDR2 is LQKENI in the germline V gene.

CDR3 sequence reads: CASSARYGTGNTGELFF. CDR3 nucleotide sequence: TGTGCCAGCAGCGCAAGATACGGGACAGGGAACACCGGGGAGCTGTTTTTT. This chain links TRBV3-1 (or the pseudogene TRBV3-2) with TRBJ2-2; 8 bases align to TRBD1. Germline lookup yields CDR1 LGHDT and CDR2 YNNKEL (reference sequence). There are 17 residues in the CDR3. The junction had 9 bases not matched to a gene; V was cut back by 5 bases and J by 1 base.

The V call is TRBV12-3 or TRBV12-4, the J call TRBJ1-5; D is unclear. This CDR3 has 13 amino acids. Trimming pared 5 bases from V and 6 bases from J, leaving 11 bases between. As DNA, the CDR3 is TGTGCCAGCAGTCTAGAGCTTGGTCAGCCCCAGCATTTT. Its translation is CASSLELGQPQHF.

In DNA form, the CDR3 reads TGTGCCAGTAGTGACAGGGGCTGGGGAAACACTGAAGCTTTCTTT. Amino acid sequence: CASSDRGWGNTEAFF. The rearrangement uses TRBV19 and TRBJ1-1; 8 bases align to TRBD1. After removal of 5 bases from V and 2 bases from J, the junction contained 7 bases not matched to a gene. CDR1 and CDR2 from the germline V gene are LNHDA and SQIVND (reference sequence). The CDR3 runs to 15 residues.

This chain uses TRBV4-2 with TRBJ2-2; D remains ambiguous. Trimming stripped 0 bases from V and 2 bases from J, with 10 bases between. Germline V CDR1 and CDR2: LGHNA, YNFKEQ. The CDR3 is 16 amino acids. The CDR3 nucleotides read TGTGCCAGCAGCCAAGAGCAGCAACTAAACACCGGGGAGCTGTTTTTT. Protein: CASSQEQQLNTGELFF.

The V call is TRBV19, the J call TRBJ1-5; no firm D call. CDR1 is LNHDA, CDR2 SQIVND, per germline (reference sequence). The CDR3 has 15 residues. Trimming removed 1 base at V and 3 bases at J, with 10 bases between. The chain's CDR3 is CASSIAEGINQPQHF. The CDR3 DNA sequence: TGTGCCAGTAGTATAGCCGAGGGCATCAATCAGCCCCAGCATTTT.

A few counts support this clone. This chain uses TRBV7-6 with TRBJ1-4; 11 nucleotides match TRBD1. Germline V CDR1 and CDR2: SGHVS, FNYEAQ. There are 15 residues in the CDR3. V trimming: 4 bases; J trimming: 7 bases; junction bases outside the gene matches: 5. Here the CDR3 reads CASSSWTGGAEKLFF. In DNA form, the CDR3 reads TGTGCCAGCAGCTCCTGGACAGGGGGCGCTGAAAAACTGTTTTTT. Filled out from reference TRBV7-6 and TRBJ1-4, the complete variable domain reads GAGVSQSPRYKVTKRGQDVALRCDPISGHVSLYWYRQALGQGPEFLTYFNYEAQQDKSGLPNDRFSAERPEGSISTLTIQRTEQRDSAMYRCASSSWTGGAEKLFFGSGTQLSVL.

The V and J genes are TRBV14 and TRBJ2-1; TRBD2 aligns across 8 bases. V lost 1 base, J lost 14 bases, and 4 bases stayed unmatched. Germline CDR1 and CDR2: SGHDN and FVKESK. There are 12 residues in the CDR3. CDR3: CASSQGTSMKFF. DNA for the CDR3: TGTGCCAGCAGCCAAGGGACTAGCATGAAGTTCTTC.

This clone appeared a single time. The chain is built from TRBV10-2 and TRBJ1-1; a possible D gene is TRBD1 (6 bases). The CDR3 totals 13 residues. Trimming took 6 bases from V and 0 from J, leaving 8 bases between them. Germline CDR1 reads WSHSY; CDR2 reads SAAADI. Written as DNA, the CDR3 is TGCGCCAGCAGACAGGGAATGAACACTGAAGCTTTCTTT. Protein product: CASRQGMNTEAFF.

The chain combines TRBV7-8 with TRBJ2-5; no firm D call. This CDR3 has 15 amino acids. Trimming stripped 4 bases from V and 5 bases from J, with 17 bases between. Germline CDR1 reads SGHVS; CDR2 reads FQNEAQ. CDR3 in amino acids: CASSSSETIRETQYF. In nucleotides, the CDR3 is TGTGCCAGCAGCTCCTCTGAAACAATCAGGGAGACCCAGTACTTC.

The chain combines TRBV11-2 with TRBJ1-2; D gene unclear. The germline CDR1 and CDR2 sequences are SGHAT and FQNNGV. Trimming left V 0 bases short and J 11 bases short, with 13 bases between. The CDR3 is made up of 13 amino acids. The CDR3 here is CASSLDLPYSYTF. The CDR3 bases are TGTGCCAGCAGCTTAGATCTCCCCTACTCATACACCTTC.